Sequencing of this TCR beta chain was carried out in a study of OX40 agonist ivuxolimab in advanced cancers. Study-wide context: Dose-escalation patients were diagnosed with hepatocellular carcinoma, melanoma, renal cell cancer or head and neck cancer. Study conclusions and caveats: Among expanded peripheral T cells, antigen specificity went undetermined. Some nonresponders also had low normalized T-cell clonal expansion. CD8+ T cells were the subset that, on average, had more expanded clones than CD4+.

TCRdb's table, derived via immunoSEQ multiplex PCR, lists solely in-frame clones and lacks some. The repertoire holds tens of thousands of clones, around 85% seen once, with around 2% in the top ten. Losses at the gene ends were 0 bases for V and 2 bases for J; bases not matched to a gene: 6. The CDR3 runs to 16 residues. Germline lookup yields CDR1 SGDLS and CDR2 YYNGEE. Note on this clone: The antigen is undetermined.

The TCR originated in an adult with an advanced solid tumor such as melanoma, head and neck, liver or kidney cancer. This specimen consisted of CD4+ or CD8+ T cells sorted from blood, obtained in a trial of the OX40 agonist ivuxolimab. J is TRBJ2-3 and V is TRBV9; 7 nucleotides agree with TRBD2. CDR3 DNA: TGTGCCAGCAGCGTAGTAGCTAGCGGTTACACAGATACGCAGTATTTT. Protein product: CASSVVASGYTDTQYF.